This TCR beta chain is drawn from a study of T cell repertoires in cytomegalovirus infection. About the research overall: Matching HLA type, along with CMV infection, was indicated by public TCR beta signatures.

There are 15 residues in the CDR3. V lost 3 bases, J lost 1 base, and 9 bases lay in between. Germline values: CDR1 MNHNY, CDR2 SVGAGI (reference sequence). The count of this clonotype is one. What it binds is unknown. TCRdb re-called the reads through MiXCR, storing one row per CDR3 protein. The sample lists 140,000 to 150,000 distinct CDR3 sequences; roughly a third were seen once. The chain has TRBV6-6 and TRBJ2-2; tentatively, D is TRBD2 (6 bases). The TCR originated in a human donor in good health (CMV status not recorded). Some clones in this sample may be carry-over from other donors' samples. The sequenced sample was CD8+ T cells from cultured PBMCs, obtained from culture after CMV antigen stimulation. Written as DNA, the CDR3 is TGTGCCAGCAGTTATGAGCGGGTGAACACCGGGGAGCTGTTTTTT. Translating it yields CASSYERVNTGELFF.